This T cell receptor (beta chain) came from a study of blood T cell repertoires in COVID-19. The V and J ends lost 3 bases and 7 bases respectively, with 15 bases between them. The CDR3 extends over 14 amino acids. CDR1 and CDR2 from the germline V gene are SQVTM and ANQGSEA. Assay: immunoSEQ multiplex PCR; the TCRdb copy retains only in-frame clones and omits some. The sample yields 500,000 to 600,000 clones, 85% to 90% seen once. This receptor was identified in a woman between 45 and 65 years old with COVID-19, enrolled during active disease. Sequencing was done on a sample of peripheral blood. The V gene is TRBV29-1, the J gene TRBJ1-4; possibly TRBD1 for D (6 bases). Written as DNA, the CDR3 is TGCAGCGTTGACGGTGAGGGGGACGGTGAAAAACTGTTTTTT. Translated: CSVDGEGDGEKLFF.